This entry describes one T cell receptor (beta chain). Its specificity is not known. Primers: 60 Vbeta forward and 13 Jbeta reverse. The data were produced by immunoSEQ multiplex PCR, yet TCRdb's version contains in-frame clones alone and is incomplete. This sample has around 120,000 clones; roughly 84% occur once, and the top ten carry roughly 1.2%. These data come from a study of cytomegalovirus exposure and HLA in healthy donors. General study points: As immune exposure information, only CMV serostatus was available. A missense DCLRE1C variant was associated with V- and J-gene trimming of TCR beta chains in a later analysis, and an independent cohort replicated the association. The study labeled approximately 150 TCR beta chains cytomegalovirus-associated. Later analysis showed TCR association rates varying by HLA locus, highest for DRB1 and lowest for HLA-C.

This TCR was sampled from a girl aged 2-10 years in good health and CMV-seronegative. The sequenced sample consisted of PBMCs.

CDR3 in amino acids: CASSSTTDRVIPDTQYF. The CDR3 bases are TGTGCCAGCAGTTCCACCACGGACAGGGTTATTCCAGATACGCAGTATTTT. The V and J genes are TRBV27 and TRBJ2-3; TRBD1 matches at 8 bases. CDR3 size: 17 residues. Germline V CDR1 and CDR2: MNHEY, SMNVEV (reference sequence). V gave up 4 bases and J gave up 4 bases; unmatched junction bases: 13.